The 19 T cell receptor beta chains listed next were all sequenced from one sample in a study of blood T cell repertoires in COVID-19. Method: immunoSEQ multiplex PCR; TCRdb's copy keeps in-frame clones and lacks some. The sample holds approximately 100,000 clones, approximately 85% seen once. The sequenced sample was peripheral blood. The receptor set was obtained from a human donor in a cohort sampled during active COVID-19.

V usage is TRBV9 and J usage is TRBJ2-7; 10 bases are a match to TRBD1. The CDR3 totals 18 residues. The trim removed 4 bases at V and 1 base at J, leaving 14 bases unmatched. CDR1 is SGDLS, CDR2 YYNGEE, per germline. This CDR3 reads CASSPSSVRQGASYEQYF. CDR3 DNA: TGTGCCAGCAGCCCAAGCTCAGTGAGACAGGGGGCATCCTACGAGCAGTACTTC. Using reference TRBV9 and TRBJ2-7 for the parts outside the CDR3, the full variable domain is DSGVTQTPKHLITATGQRVTLRCSPRSGDLSVYWYQQSLDQGLQFLIQYYNGEERAKGNILERFSAQQFPDLHSELNLSSLELGDSALYFCASSPSSVRQGASYEQYFGPGTRLTVT.

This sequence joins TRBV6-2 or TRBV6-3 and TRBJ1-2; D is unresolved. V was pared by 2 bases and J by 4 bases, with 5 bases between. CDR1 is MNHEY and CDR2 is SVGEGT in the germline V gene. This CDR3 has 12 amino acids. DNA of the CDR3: TGTGCCAGCAGTTACGCGGCCTATGGCTACACCTTC. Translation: CASSYAAYGYTF.

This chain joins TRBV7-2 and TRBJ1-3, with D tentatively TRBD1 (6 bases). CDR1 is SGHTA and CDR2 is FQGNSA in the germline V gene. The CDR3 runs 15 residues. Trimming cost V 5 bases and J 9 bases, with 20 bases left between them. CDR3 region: CASSPQQGRESTIYF. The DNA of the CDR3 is TGTGCCAGCAGCCCGCAGCAGGGGCGTGAAAGCACCATATATTTT.

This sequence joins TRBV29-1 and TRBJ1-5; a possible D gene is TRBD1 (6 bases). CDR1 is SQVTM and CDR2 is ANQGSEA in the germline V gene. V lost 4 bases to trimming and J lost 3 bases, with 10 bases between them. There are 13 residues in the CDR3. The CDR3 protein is CSVGRGVNQPQHF. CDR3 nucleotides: TGCAGCGTTGGCAGGGGCGTCAATCAGCCCCAGCATTTT.

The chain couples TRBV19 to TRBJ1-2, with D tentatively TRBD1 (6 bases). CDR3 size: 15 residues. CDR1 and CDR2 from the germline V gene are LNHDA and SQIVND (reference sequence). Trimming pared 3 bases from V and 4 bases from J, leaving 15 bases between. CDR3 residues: CASSINRDGVYGYTF. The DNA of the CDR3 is TGTGCCAGTAGTATCAACAGGGATGGGGTCTATGGCTACACCTTC.

CDR3 in DNA: TGTGCCAGCAGCGGAGCCAGCGGGAGCGTCTCGGAGACCCAGTACTTC. Its translation is CASSGASGSVSETQYF. V is TRBV3-1 (or the pseudogene TRBV3-2) and J is TRBJ2-5; 8 bases agree with TRBD2. V gave up 5 bases and J gave up 5 bases; unmatched junction bases: 13. Germline CDR1 is LGHDT and CDR2 is YNNKEL (reference sequence). The CDR3 is 16 amino acids.

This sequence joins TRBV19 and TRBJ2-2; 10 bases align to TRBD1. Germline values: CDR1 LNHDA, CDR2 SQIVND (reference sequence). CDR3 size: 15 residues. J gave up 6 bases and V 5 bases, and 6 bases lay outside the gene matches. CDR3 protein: CASSRGQGVPGELFF. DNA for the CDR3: TGTGCCAGTAGTCGTGGACAGGGGGTTCCCGGGGAGCTGTTTTTT. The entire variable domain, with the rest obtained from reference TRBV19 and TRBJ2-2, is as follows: DGGITQSPKYLFRKEGQNVTLSCEQNLNHDAMYWYRQDPGQGLRLIYYSQIVNDFQKGDIAEGYSVSREKKESFPLTVTSAQKNPTAFYLCASSRGQGVPGELFFGEGSRLTVL.

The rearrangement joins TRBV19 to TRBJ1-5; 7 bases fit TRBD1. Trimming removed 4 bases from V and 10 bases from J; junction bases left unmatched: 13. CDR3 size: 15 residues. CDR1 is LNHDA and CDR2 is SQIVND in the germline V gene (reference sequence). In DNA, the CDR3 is TGTGCCAGTAGTACCCCCGGGACAGAGTCTCTACCCCAGCATTTT. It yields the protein CASSTPGTESLPQHF.

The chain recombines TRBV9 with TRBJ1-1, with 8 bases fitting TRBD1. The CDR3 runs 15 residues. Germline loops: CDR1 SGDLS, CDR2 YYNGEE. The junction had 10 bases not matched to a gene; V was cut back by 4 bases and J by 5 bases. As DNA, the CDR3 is TGTGCCAGCAGCCCCAGGACAGGGAGTAGGACTGAAGCTTTCTTT. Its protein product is CASSPRTGSRTEAFF.

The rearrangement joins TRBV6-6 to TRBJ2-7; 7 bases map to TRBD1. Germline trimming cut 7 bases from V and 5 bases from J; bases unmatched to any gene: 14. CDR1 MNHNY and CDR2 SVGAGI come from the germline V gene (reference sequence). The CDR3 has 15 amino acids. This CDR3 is CASTSGQRRVHEQYF. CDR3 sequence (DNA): TGTGCCAGCACATCGGGACAGAGAAGGGTCCACGAGCAGTACTTC.

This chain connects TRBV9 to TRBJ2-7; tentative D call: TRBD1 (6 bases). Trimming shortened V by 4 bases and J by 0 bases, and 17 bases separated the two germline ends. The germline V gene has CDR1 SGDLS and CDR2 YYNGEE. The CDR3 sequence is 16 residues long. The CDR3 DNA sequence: TGTGCCAGCAGCTTACGACGGACAGCCAGCTCCTACGAGCAGTACTTC. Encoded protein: CASSLRRTASSYEQYF.

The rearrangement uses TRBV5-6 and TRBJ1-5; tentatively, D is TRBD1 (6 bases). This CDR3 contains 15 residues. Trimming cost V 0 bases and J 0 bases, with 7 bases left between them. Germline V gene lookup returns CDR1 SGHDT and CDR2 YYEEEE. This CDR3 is CASSLVGGSNQPQHF. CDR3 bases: TGTGCCAGCAGCTTGGTAGGGGGTAGCAATCAGCCCCAGCATTTT. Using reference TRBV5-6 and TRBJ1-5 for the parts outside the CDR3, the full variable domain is DAGVTQSPTHLIKTRGQQVTLRCSPKSGHDTVSWYQQALGQGPQFIFQYYEEEERQRGNFPDRFSGHQFPNYSSELNVNALLLGDSALYLCASSLVGGSNQPQHFGDGTRLSIL.

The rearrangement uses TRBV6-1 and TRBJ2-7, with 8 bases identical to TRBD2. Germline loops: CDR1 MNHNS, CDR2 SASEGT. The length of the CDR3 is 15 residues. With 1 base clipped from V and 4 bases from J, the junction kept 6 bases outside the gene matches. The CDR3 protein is CASSEGYGGGYEQYF. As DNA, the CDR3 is TGTGCCAGCAGTGAAGGTTACGGCGGGGGGTACGAGCAGTACTTC.

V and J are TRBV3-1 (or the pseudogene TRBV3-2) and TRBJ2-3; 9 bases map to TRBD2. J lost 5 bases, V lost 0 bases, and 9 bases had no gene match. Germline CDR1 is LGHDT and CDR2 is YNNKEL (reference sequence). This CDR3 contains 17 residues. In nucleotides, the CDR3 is TGTGCCAGCAGCCAAGAGGGGTTAGCGGGAGTTATAGATACGCAGTATTTT. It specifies CASSQEGLAGVIDTQYF.

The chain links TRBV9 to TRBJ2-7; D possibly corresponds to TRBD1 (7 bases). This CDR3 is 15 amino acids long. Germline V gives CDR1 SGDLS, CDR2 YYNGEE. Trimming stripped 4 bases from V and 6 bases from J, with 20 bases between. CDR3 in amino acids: CASSIGGNRGGEQYF. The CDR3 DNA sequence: TGTGCCAGCAGCATAGGAGGGAACAGGGGTGGCGAGCAGTACTTC.

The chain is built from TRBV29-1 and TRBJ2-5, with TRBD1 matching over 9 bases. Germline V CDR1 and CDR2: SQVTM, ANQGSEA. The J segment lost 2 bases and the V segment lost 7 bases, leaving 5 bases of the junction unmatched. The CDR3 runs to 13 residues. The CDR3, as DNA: TGCAGCGCACTAGGACAGGGGCAAGAGACCCAGTACTTC. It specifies CSALGQGQETQYF.

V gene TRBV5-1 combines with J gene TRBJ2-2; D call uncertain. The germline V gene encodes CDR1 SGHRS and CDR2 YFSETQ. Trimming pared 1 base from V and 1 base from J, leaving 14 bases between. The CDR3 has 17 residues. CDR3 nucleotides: TGCGCCAGCAGCTTGAGACCTGAGACACAGAACACCGGGGAGCTGTTTTTT. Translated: CASSLRPETQNTGELFF.

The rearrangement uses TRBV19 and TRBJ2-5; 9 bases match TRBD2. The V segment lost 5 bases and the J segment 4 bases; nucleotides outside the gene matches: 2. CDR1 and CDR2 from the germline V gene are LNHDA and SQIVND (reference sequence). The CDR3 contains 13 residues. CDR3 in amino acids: CASSRGGGETQYF. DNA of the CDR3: TGTGCCAGTAGTCGCGGGGGGGGAGAGACCCAGTACTTC.

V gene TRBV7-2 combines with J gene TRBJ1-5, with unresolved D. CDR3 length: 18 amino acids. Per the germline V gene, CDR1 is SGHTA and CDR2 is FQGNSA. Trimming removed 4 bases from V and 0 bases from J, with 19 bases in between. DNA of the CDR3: TGTGCCAGCAGCTGGCGGAGAAGAGGTACAAATAGCAATCAGCCCCAGCATTTT. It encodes CASSWRRRGTNSNQPQHF.